These T cell receptor beta chains were read from a single sample in a study of shared clonotypes between healthy human individuals. Using immunoSEQ multiplex PCR, the repertoire was profiled, and TCRdb retains in-frame clones only, with some absent. The profile shows about 730,000 clones, roughly 72% of them singletons. Sequences were obtained from memory CD4+ T cells sorted from blood. These receptors were collected from a woman aged 25 to 39 in good health. CDR3s include the opening cysteine and the closing phenylalanine or tryptophan. Each record gives: J gene, V gene, clone size, CDR3 length, D gene, CDR3 DNA, CDR3 protein. D genes are given only for firm matches. For some rows the clone size is stated as once, few or many, or as a class when expanded; others skip it.

J gene: TRBJ2-3
V gene: TRBV7-3
clone size: NA
CDR3 length: 15
D gene: TRBD1
CDR3 DNA: TGTGCCAGCAGCTCGACCGGGACAGGGGTTGATACGCAGTATTTT
CDR3 protein: CASSSTGTGVDTQYF

J gene: TRBJ1-5
V gene: TRBV27
clone size: NA
CDR3 length: 13
D gene: NA
CDR3 DNA: TGTGCCAGCAGTTCCCTCGGCGGTCAGCCCCAGCATTTT
CDR3 protein: CASSSLGGQPQHF

J gene: TRBJ2-7
V gene: TRBV7-6
clone size: few
CDR3 length: 18
D gene: TRBD1
CDR3 DNA: TGTGCCAGCAGCTTAGTTCCTCTGACAGGGGATTACTCTCACGAGCAGTACTTC
CDR3 protein: CASSLVPLTGDYSHEQYF

J gene: TRBJ2-4
V gene: TRBV5-1
clone size: NA
CDR3 length: 13
D gene: NA
CDR3 DNA: TGCGCCAGCAGCTCGCAGGGAAGGGACATTCAGTACTTC
CDR3 protein: CASSSQGRDIQYF

J gene: TRBJ2-2
V gene: TRBV2
clone size: NA
CDR3 length: 17
D gene: TRBD2
CDR3 DNA: TGTGCCAGCAGTGAAGGCATCAGCGGGAGAACGACCGGGGAGCTGTTTTTT
CDR3 protein: CASSEGISGRTTGELFF

J gene: TRBJ2-7
V gene: TRBV28
clone size: NA
CDR3 length: 18
D gene: TRBD2
CDR3 DNA: TGTGCCAGCAGCACTAGAACAGGGTGGAGCGGGAGAGGGAACGAGCAGTACTTC
CDR3 protein: CASSTRTGWSGRGNEQYF

J gene: TRBJ2-2
V gene: TRBV11-1
clone size: NA
CDR3 length: 17
D gene: NA
CDR3 DNA: TGTGCCAGCAGCGCCGGGGATTGGAGGGAGAACACCGGGGAGCTGTTTTTT
CDR3 protein: CASSAGDWRENTGELFF

J gene: TRBJ2-5
V gene: TRBV5-1
clone size: NA
CDR3 length: 16
D gene: TRBD2
CDR3 DNA: TGCGCCAGCAGCCCCGTCGGGGCTAGCGGGACCGAGACCCAGTACTTC
CDR3 protein: CASSPVGASGTETQYF

J gene: TRBJ2-7
V gene: TRBV7-2
clone size: once
CDR3 length: 15
D gene: NA
CDR3 DNA: TGTGCCAGCAGCTTAGGCCTAGCGAAAACCTACGAGCAGTACTTC
CDR3 protein: CASSLGLAKTYEQYF

J gene: TRBJ2-1
V gene: TRBV7-9
clone size: many
CDR3 length: 16
D gene: TRBD1
CDR3 DNA: TGTGCCAGCAGATCAAAGGGGACAGACTCCTACAATGAGCAGTTCTTC
CDR3 protein: CASRSKGTDSYNEQFF

J gene: TRBJ2-3
V gene: TRBV28
clone size: NA
CDR3 length: 14
D gene: NA
CDR3 DNA: TGTGCCAGCATAAGCCCGGGCTTTACGGATACGCAGTATTTT
CDR3 protein: CASISPGFTDTQYF

J gene: TRBJ1-5
V gene: TRBV9
clone size: NA
CDR3 length: 14
D gene: NA
CDR3 DNA: TGTGCCAGCAGCGGGGCAAATAGCAATCAGCCCCAGCATTTT
CDR3 protein: CASSGANSNQPQHF

J gene: TRBJ2-7
V gene: TRBV6-5
clone size: NA
CDR3 length: 14
D gene: TRBD2
CDR3 DNA: TGTGCCAGCAGCCAATCGGCGGGGGGGTACGAGCAGTACTTC
CDR3 protein: CASSQSAGGYEQYF